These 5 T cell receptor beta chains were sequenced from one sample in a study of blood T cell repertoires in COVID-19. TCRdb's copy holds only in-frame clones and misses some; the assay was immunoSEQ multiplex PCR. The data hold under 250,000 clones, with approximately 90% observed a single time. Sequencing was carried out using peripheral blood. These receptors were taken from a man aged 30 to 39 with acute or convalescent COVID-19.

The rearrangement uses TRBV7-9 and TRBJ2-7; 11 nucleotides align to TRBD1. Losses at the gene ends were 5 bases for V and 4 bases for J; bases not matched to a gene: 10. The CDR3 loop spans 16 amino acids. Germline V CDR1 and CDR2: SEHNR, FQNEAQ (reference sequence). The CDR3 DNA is TGTGCCAGCAGCCCAGCCGGACAGGGGGCCATATACGAGCAGTACTTC. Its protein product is CASSPAGQGAIYEQYF.

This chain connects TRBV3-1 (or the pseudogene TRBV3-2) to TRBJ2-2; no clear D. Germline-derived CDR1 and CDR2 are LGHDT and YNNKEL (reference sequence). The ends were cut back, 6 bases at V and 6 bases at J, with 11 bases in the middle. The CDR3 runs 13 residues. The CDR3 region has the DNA TGTGCCAGCAGGCGAACCGTGGCCGGGGAGCTGTTTTTT. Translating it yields CASRRTVAGELFF.

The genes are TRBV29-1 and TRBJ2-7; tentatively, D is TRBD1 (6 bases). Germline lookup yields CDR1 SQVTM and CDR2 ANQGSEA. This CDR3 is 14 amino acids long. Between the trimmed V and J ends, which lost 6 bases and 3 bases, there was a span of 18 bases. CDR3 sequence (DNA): TGCAGCGTGTGGTCCCAGGGGCAAAGCTACGAGCAGTACTTC. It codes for CSVWSQGQSYEQYF.

The CDR3 region is CASRSPRTGKTYNEQFF. The CDR3 region has the DNA TGTGCCAGTCGAAGCCCAAGGACAGGGAAAACCTACAATGAGCAGTTCTTC. The gene calls are TRBV19 and TRBJ2-1, with TRBD1 identical over 8 bases. V trimming: 8 bases; J trimming: 2 bases; junction bases outside the gene matches: 14. There are 17 residues in the CDR3. Germline CDR1 and CDR2: LNHDA and SQIVND (reference sequence).

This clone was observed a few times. CDR3 nucleotides: TGTGCCAGCAGTTCCTCTGGGACAGGCGACAGTGAAGCTTTCTTT. It specifies CASSSSGTGDSEAFF. This chain uses TRBV28 with TRBJ1-1, with TRBD1 matching 8 bases. This CDR3 has 15 residues. The germline CDR1 and CDR2 sequences are MDHEN and SYDVKM. V shed 4 bases and J 7 bases; nucleotides not matched to a gene: 11.